This is a list of T cell receptor beta chains from one sample in a study of shared clonotypes between healthy human individuals. Only in-frame clones appear in the TCRdb table, and some are missing; sequencing was by immunoSEQ multiplex PCR. The sample lists about 2.4 million clones, just over 90% seen once, with around 0.14% in the top ten. The sample was naive CD4+ T cells sorted from blood. Receptor source: a man younger than 35 in good health. CDR3s leave out the opening cysteine and the closing phenylalanine or tryptophan. A D gene is named only where the DNA matches it firmly. Some rows have no size entry. The others give once, few or many, or a class for an expanded clone.

clone_size j_call d_call v_call cdr3_aa
- TRBJ2-6 TRBD1 TRBV5-1 ASSRTGDEAGANVLT
- TRBJ1-1 TRBD1 TRBV28 ASRDQGGSEAF
- TRBJ1-6 - TRBV6-1 ASSLPGWSPLH
- TRBJ2-3 TRBD2 TRBV9 ASSDGRAGDTQY
- TRBJ1-2 - TRBV4-3 ASSQEEGYGYT
- TRBJ2-5 TRBD2 TRBV7-2 ASSLEGLGGGVRTQY
- TRBJ1-1 - TRBV6-5 ASSYFGVNTEAF
- TRBJ2-1 - TRBV5-1 ASSSTVSSYNEQF
- TRBJ1-4 TRBD1 TRBV5-1 ASSLDRTGLREKLF
- TRBJ1-4 TRBD1 TRBV6-6 ASRKWTGGIEKLF
- TRBJ1-6 - TRBV30 AWSDYPEVQFDSPLH
- TRBJ2-2 - TRBV10-3 AISESPNTGELF
- TRBJ1-5 - TRBV2 ASRSDSSNQPQH
- TRBJ1-1 TRBD1 TRBV9 ASSVGQGREAF
- TRBJ2-7 TRBD2 TRBV27 ASSSRTSGSSYEQY
- TRBJ2-6 TRBD1 TRBV5-8 ASSQGAGGANVLT
- TRBJ1-1 TRBD1 TRBV4-1 ASSQVRGQGTEAF
- TRBJ2-2 - TRBV4-1 ASSQNAVGELF
once TRBJ2-5 TRBD1 TRBV10-3 AIKDREAQY
once TRBJ2-1 TRBD2 TRBV19 ASSPNPGGRNEQF
- TRBJ1-5 TRBD1 TRBV5-4 ASSPGTGGNQPQH
- TRBJ2-1 TRBD2 TRBV2 ASSFRTSGSSYNEQF
- TRBJ1-5 - TRBV7-9 ASSLATDSNQPQH
- TRBJ2-3 - TRBV4-2 ASSQGRTLDTQY
- TRBJ2-1 TRBD1 TRBV25-1 ASSAAGGNEQF
- TRBJ2-1 - TRBV7-2 ASSPSEWDNSYNEQF
- TRBJ2-7 TRBD1 TRBV10-3 AISDHGQGGYEQY
- TRBJ2-7 TRBD1 TRBV28 ASSLLTGQGPRSYEQY
- TRBJ1-2 - TRBV30 AWSVRDSRYGYT
- TRBJ1-4 - TRBV4-3 ASHPGTGATNEKLF